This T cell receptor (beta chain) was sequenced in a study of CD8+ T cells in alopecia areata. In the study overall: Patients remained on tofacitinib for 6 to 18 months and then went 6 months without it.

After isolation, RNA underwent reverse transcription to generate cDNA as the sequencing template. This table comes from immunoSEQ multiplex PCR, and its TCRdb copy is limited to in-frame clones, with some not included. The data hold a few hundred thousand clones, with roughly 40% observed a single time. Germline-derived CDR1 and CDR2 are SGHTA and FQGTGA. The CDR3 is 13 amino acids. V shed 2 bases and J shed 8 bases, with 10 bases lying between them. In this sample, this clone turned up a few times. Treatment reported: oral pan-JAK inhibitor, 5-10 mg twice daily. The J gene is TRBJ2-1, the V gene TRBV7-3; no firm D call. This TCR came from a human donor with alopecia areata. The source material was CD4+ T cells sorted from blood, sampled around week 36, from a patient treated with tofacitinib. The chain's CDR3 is CASSLLSGYEQFF. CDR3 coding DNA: TGTGCCAGCAGCTTACTGTCGGGTTATGAGCAGTTCTTC.